This T cell receptor (beta chain) originates from a study of cytomegalovirus exposure and HLA in healthy donors. The PCR was carried out with 60 Vbeta primers and 13 Jbeta primers. Sequenced by immunoSEQ multiplex PCR; TCRdb stores in-frame clones only, minus some. Of around 130,000 clones detected, 75% to 90% appear once; the ten largest clones hold almost 6%. The receptor's source is a woman in her 40s in good health and CMV-seropositive. Sequences were obtained from PBMCs.

The CDR3 coding sequence is TGTGCCAGCAGTTACTCGACTACAGCTTACAATGAGCAGTTCTTC. Encoded protein: CASSYSTTAYNEQFF. The chain uses TRBV6-5 and TRBJ2-1, with D perhaps matching TRBD2 (5 bases). Germline V gene lookup returns CDR1 MNHEY and CDR2 SVGAGI. This CDR3 is built from 15 residues. V gave up 0 bases and J gave up 4 bases, with 10 bases separating them.